The 3 T cell receptor beta chains below all came from one sample that was sequenced in a study of blood T cell repertoires in COVID-19. Produced via immunoSEQ multiplex PCR; TCRdb's table is partial and in-frame only. The data contain 150,000 to 200,000 clones, around nine tenths of them singletons. Sequencing used peripheral blood. The origin of the receptors is a woman between 18 and 30 years old who had recovered from COVID-19.

The chain employs TRBV5-1 and TRBJ1-6; D is ambiguous. The germline V gene has CDR1 SGHRS and CDR2 YFSETQ. The V end lost 4 bases, the J end lost 7 bases, and 12 bases lay between the germline ends. The CDR3 is 14 residues long. The CDR3 protein is CASSPPALNSPLHF. The DNA of the CDR3 is TGCGCCAGCAGCCCCCCCGCACTAAATTCACCCCTCCACTTT.

The V gene is TRBV7-3, the J gene TRBJ2-7; TRBD2 is a possible D gene (6 bases). Germline-derived CDR1 and CDR2 are SGHTA and FQGTGA. V was shortened by 1 base and J by 3 bases, with 10 bases between the two germline ends. The CDR3 totals 14 residues. The DNA of the CDR3 is TGTGCCAGCAGCTTAATGGGCGGGGACTACGAGCAGTACTTC. Its protein product is CASSLMGGDYEQYF.

The V and J genes are TRBV18 and TRBJ1-5; D possibly corresponds to TRBD1 (6 bases). The length of the CDR3 is 15 residues. Trimming cost V 6 bases and J 4 bases, with 16 bases left between them. Germline assignment: CDR1 KGHSH and CDR2 LQKENI. The CDR3: CASSPDSSQNQPQHF. In DNA form, the CDR3 reads TGTGCCAGCTCCCCGGACAGCTCTCAGAATCAGCCCCAGCATTTT.